Presented here are 2 T cell receptor beta chains from one specimen sequenced in a study of breast tumors, draining lymph nodes, adjacent tissues. TCRdb reprocessed the multiplex PCR reads via MiXCR and lists one record per CDR3 protein. Of roughly 49,000 distinct CDR3 sequences in the sample, under 55% were seen once. The sample taken for sequencing was breast tumor tissue. The receptors shown here come from a female donor with breast cancer. Some clones in this sample may be carry-over from other donors' samples.

The chain uses TRBV5-1 and TRBJ2-3; 9 nucleotides line up with TRBD1. After removal of 3 bases from V and 4 bases from J, the junction contained 3 bases not matched to a gene. This CDR3 has 14 residues. Looked up from germline, CDR1 is SGHRS and CDR2 is YFSETQ. The CDR3 DNA is TGCGCCAGCAGCTCCGGGACAGGGTCAGATACGCAGTATTTT. This translates into CASSSGTGSDTQYF.

This chain uses TRBV2 with TRBJ1-5, with D hard to call. This CDR3 has 14 amino acids. Germline V CDR1 and CDR2: SNHLY, FYNNEI. V lost 6 bases and J lost 0, with 9 bases in between. CDR3 nucleotides: TGTGCCAGCAGGGGCCCAAATAGCAATCAGCCCCAGCATTTT. Protein product: CASRGPNSNQPQHF.